What follows is one T cell receptor (beta chain) and its context. Between the trimmed V and J ends, which lost 6 bases and 6 bases, there was a span of 12 bases. This CDR3 has 13 amino acids. Germline CDR1 is MNHEY and CDR2 is SVGAGI. These data are taken from a study of blood T cell repertoires in COVID-19. Across the whole study: Sites across the United States, Italy and Spain contributed samples from acute and convalescent COVID-19. Sample material is recorded as cDNA or gDNA derived from T cells, B-cell-depleted T cells, or PBMCs.

As handled by the study authors: The authors estimated nucleated cell counts from reference gene primer amplification. Some clones are missing from TCRdb's copy, which holds only in-frame ones; the method was immunoSEQ multiplex PCR. Clonal size and the V and J genes are those of that table, whereas D and trimming came from the DNA. The sample has under 300,000 clones; 82% are singletons. The sequenced sample was peripheral blood. The origin of this receptor is a woman aged 55 to 70 with active or convalescent COVID-19. V gene TRBV6-5 combines with J gene TRBJ2-1, with D possibly matching TRBD2 (5 bases). This chain's CDR3 is CASRRSGSNEQFF. In DNA, the CDR3 is TGTGCCAGCAGAAGGTCGGGGTCCAATGAGCAGTTCTTC.